The rows below give T cell receptor beta chains drawn from one sample of a study of blood T cell repertoires in COVID-19. Produced via immunoSEQ multiplex PCR; TCRdb's table is partial and in-frame only. The data show around 100,000 clones, with 70% to 90% seen just once and 2% to 3% held by the top ten. Sequences were obtained from PBMCs or T cells enriched from blood (not recorded which). Source of these receptors: a woman in her forties or fifties who had recovered from COVID-19. Both conserved end residues are trimmed from each CDR3.

j_gene | v_gene | CDR3aa
TRBJ1-2 | TRBV25-1 | ASSEDVPGNYGYT
TRBJ2-1 | TRBV15 | ATSSLAGGQEQF
TRBJ1-1 | TRBV5-1 | ASSLVSYGGLSEAF
TRBJ1-1 | TRBV12-3/TRBV12-4 | ASSFAGAEAF
TRBJ1-1 | TRBV9 | ASTPGSLQGNTEAF
TRBJ1-4 | TRBV6-5 | ASSYPRAREKLF
TRBJ1-1 | TRBV5-1 | ASSLQTVKNTEAF
TRBJ1-2 | TRBV19 | ASSIYYLGGKDGYT
TRBJ1-2 | TRBV19 | ASNPAGQGATGGYGYT
TRBJ1-5 | TRBV19 | ASSDRGGDSNQPQH
TRBJ2-5 | TRBV2 | ASSVEQGGKETQY
TRBJ1-1 | TRBV25-1 | ASSRDFNTEAF
TRBJ2-6 | TRBV28 | ASTLRGAGANVLT
TRBJ1-1 | TRBV28 | ASGGWPMNTEAF
TRBJ1-5 | TRBV5-1 | ASSPTPDQPQH
TRBJ2-2 | TRBV19 | ASSPRSGSNTGELF
TRBJ2-7 | TRBV5-5 | ASSTRQGAYEQY
TRBJ1-2 | TRBV5-1 | ASSYGGGQGGYT
TRBJ2-3 | TRBV6-1 | ASSDASGSGTDTQY
TRBJ2-7 | TRBV24-1 | ATSDPDRSYEQY
TRBJ2-3 | TRBV5-1 | ASSGGLAGSTDTQY
TRBJ2-7 | TRBV4-2 | ASSRGTGGSFSSYEQY
TRBJ2-7 | TRBV3-1/TRBV3-2 | ASSQAAGVGVGRYEQY
TRBJ1-1 | TRBV5-1 | ASSLNELTETNTEAF
TRBJ1-1 | TRBV9 | ASSPQSWRDTEAF
TRBJ2-1 | TRBV9 | ASQGHGNNEQF
TRBJ1-4 | TRBV6-5 | ASSPAGGQGYELF
TRBJ2-3 | TRBV28 | ASSLYGGTDTQY
TRBJ2-1 | TRBV5-6 | ASSFRGFYNEQF
TRBJ2-5 | TRBV7-6 | ASSGHREETQY
TRBJ1-2 | TRBV9 | ASTRQVDSYGYT
TRBJ1-5 | TRBV28 | ASSLWGTVSNQPQH
TRBJ2-2 | TRBV28 | ASSLGTGGSGELF
TRBJ2-3 | TRBV3-1/TRBV3-2 | ASSQELAGGQADTQY
TRBJ2-7 | TRBV4-2 | ASSQDQGNYEQY
TRBJ2-7 | TRBV4-2 | ASSQHSSGYEQY
TRBJ2-5 | TRBV5-1 | ASSLGQGQTQY
TRBJ2-1 | TRBV18 | ASSPGTTLNEQF
TRBJ1-5 | TRBV3-1/TRBV3-2 | ASSQRDQPQH
TRBJ2-6 | TRBV29-1 | SVHQGTGANVLT
TRBJ2-2 | TRBV5-1 | ASTRQGLGTGELF
TRBJ1-4 | TRBV2 | ASSDSTTNEKLF